This T cell receptor beta chain was captured in a study of OX40 agonist ivuxolimab in advanced cancers. On the study more broadly: The dose of intravenous ivuxolimab that patients received every 2 weeks ranged from 0.01 to 10 mg/kg.

Notes on this clone: Its antigen is as yet unknown.

Blood was sampled at baseline, cycle 4 day 1, and cycle 7 day 1. CDR1 and CDR2 (germline): MRHNA, SNTAGT. This CDR3 has 17 residues. V was shortened by 11 bases and J by 0 bases, with 22 bases between the two germline ends. Using immunoSEQ multiplex PCR, the repertoire was profiled, and TCRdb retains in-frame clones only, with some absent. There are 65,000 to 70,000 clones in the sample; 70% to 85% occur only once, and under 13% lies in the top ten. Findings of the study overall: On average, CD8+ T cells showed a greater number of expanded clones than CD4+. Dose levels from 0.1 to 3.0 mg/kg saw CD4+ and CD8+ blood T cells expand clonally by week 6.

The starting material was CD4+ or CD8+ T cells sorted from blood, obtained in a trial of the OX40 agonist ivuxolimab. The source is an adult with an advanced solid tumor such as melanoma, head and neck, liver or kidney cancer. The V gene is TRBV6-4, the J gene TRBJ1-4, with D tentatively TRBD1 (5 bases). The CDR3 protein is CAAKVRDCLATNEKLFF. In DNA, the CDR3 is TGTGCCGCTAAGGTCCGGGACTGCCTTGCAACTAATGAAAAACTGTTTTTT.